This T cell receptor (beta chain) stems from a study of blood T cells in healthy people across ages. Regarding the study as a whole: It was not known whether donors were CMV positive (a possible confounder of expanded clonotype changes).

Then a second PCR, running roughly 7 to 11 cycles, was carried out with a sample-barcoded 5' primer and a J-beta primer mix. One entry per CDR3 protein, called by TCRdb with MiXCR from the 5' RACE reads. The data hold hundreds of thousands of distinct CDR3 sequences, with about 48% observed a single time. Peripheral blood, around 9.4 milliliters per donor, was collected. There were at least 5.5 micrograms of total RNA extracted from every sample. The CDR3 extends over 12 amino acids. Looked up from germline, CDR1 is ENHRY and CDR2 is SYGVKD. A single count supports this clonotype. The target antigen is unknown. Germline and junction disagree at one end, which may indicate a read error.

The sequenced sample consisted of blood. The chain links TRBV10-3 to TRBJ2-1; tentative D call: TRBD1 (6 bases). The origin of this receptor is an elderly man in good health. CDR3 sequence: CAIRTGTHNEQF. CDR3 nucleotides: TGTGCCATCAGAACAGGGACCCACAATGAGCAGTTC.